The 32 T cell receptor beta chains reported below all come from one sample, sequenced in a study of OX40 agonist ivuxolimab in advanced cancers. Here immunoSEQ multiplex PCR was the method, and the copy in TCRdb shows in-frame clones only, minus some. The sample contains fewer than 95,000 clones, about 86% of which appear only once. This material consisted of CD4+ or CD8+ T cells sorted from blood, taken in a trial of the OX40 agonist ivuxolimab. The receptors were gathered from an adult with an advanced solid tumor such as melanoma, head and neck, liver or kidney cancer.

J is TRBJ2-7 and V is TRBV4-2; D remains unclear. The CDR3 has 13 residues. Trimming took off 1 base at V and 2 bases at J, with 6 bases between the two ends. CDR1 and CDR2 from the germline V gene are LGHNA and YNFKEQ. The CDR3 nucleotides are TGTGCCAGCAGCCAAGGAGAGACCTACGAGCAGTACTTC. As protein: CASSQGETYEQYF.

The chain couples TRBV7-6 to TRBJ2-5; 7 bases map to TRBD1. With 5 bases clipped from V and 1 base from J, the junction kept 7 bases outside the gene matches. The CDR3 consists of 15 residues. Germline values: CDR1 SGHVS, CDR2 FNYEAQ. The CDR3, as DNA: TGTGCCAGCAGCGCAAACAGGGGCCTCCAAGAGACCCAGTACTTC. As protein: CASSANRGLQETQYF.

This clone was counted only a few times. The chain uses TRBV19 and TRBJ1-1; D perhaps matches TRBD1 (6 bases). Per the germline V gene, CDR1 is LNHDA and CDR2 is SQIVND (reference sequence). The V end was cut by 7 bases, the J end by 0 bases, with 15 bases between. The CDR3 contains 15 residues. CDR3: CASIGRGHMNTEAFF. The CDR3 coding sequence is TGTGCCAGTATCGGCAGGGGCCACATGAACACTGAAGCTTTCTTT.

The rearrangement joins TRBV6-6 to TRBJ1-2; 7 nucleotides line up with TRBD1. CDR1 MNHNY and CDR2 SVGAGI come from the germline V gene (reference sequence). CDR3 length: 14 residues. With 5 bases clipped from V and 6 bases from J, the junction kept 9 bases outside the gene matches. The CDR3 DNA is TGTGCCAGCAGTCCCCGAGGGGGCTTCGATGGCTACACCTTC. It specifies CASSPRGGFDGYTF.

To note about this clone: Other DNA variants within this sample encode the same CDR3. CDR3 amino acids: CASSYSGGSTDTQYF. As DNA, the CDR3 is TGTGCCAGCAGTTACTCGGGAGGAAGCACAGATACGCAGTATTTT. This chain connects TRBV6-5 to TRBJ2-3; maybe TRBD2 (6 bases). The V gene's germline CDR1 is MNHEY and CDR2 SVGAGI. V was cut by 0 bases and J by 0 bases, with 7 bases left in between. This CDR3 region has 15 residues.

Note on this clone: The same CDR3 also results from other DNA sequences found in this sample. V is TRBV7-2 and J is TRBJ1-4; possibly TRBD1 for D (5 bases). Deletions cut 1 base from V and 5 bases from J, with 8 bases between. The CDR3 runs 14 residues. In germline, CDR1 is SGHTA, CDR2 FQGNSA. The CDR3 sequence: CASSLGGANEKLFF. The DNA of the CDR3 is TGTGCCAGCAGCTTAGGGGGCGCCAATGAAAAACTGTTTTTT.

The chain joins TRBV19 to TRBJ1-4; D may be TRBD1 (5 bases). The CDR3 consists of 15 residues. V lost 5 bases, J lost 6 bases, and 16 bases lay in between. From germline, CDR1 is LNHDA and CDR2 SQIVND (reference sequence). The CDR3 loop is CASSALQGSDEKLFF. CDR3 in DNA: TGTGCCAGTAGTGCCCTTCAGGGCTCGGATGAAAAACTGTTTTTT.

The V gene is TRBV9, the J gene TRBJ2-7; tentative D call: TRBD2 (6 bases). This CDR3 has 15 amino acids. Trimming left V 0 bases short and J 0 bases short, with 10 bases between. Germline V lookup: CDR1 SGDLS, CDR2 YYNGEE. The CDR3 reads CASSVGSGRSYEQYF. DNA of the CDR3: TGTGCCAGCAGCGTAGGAAGCGGGCGCTCCTACGAGCAGTACTTC.

Only a few counts were recorded for this clone. The chain is built from TRBV29-1 and TRBJ2-3; D remains unclear. V was shortened by 4 bases and J by 4 bases, with 21 bases between the two germline ends. Germline CDR1 reads SQVTM; CDR2 reads ANQGSEA. This CDR3 spans 16 amino acids. The CDR3 is CSVVDPERSLADTQYF. DNA of the CDR3: TGCAGCGTTGTCGACCCCGAGAGAAGTTTAGCAGATACGCAGTATTTT.

The chain uses TRBV2 and TRBJ2-1; no clear D. The germline gives CDR1 SNHLY, CDR2 FYNNEI. V was cut by 0 bases and J by 6 bases, with 12 bases left in between. There are 15 residues in the CDR3. For the CDR3, the DNA is TGTGCCAGCAGTGAAGCGCGACCCGCTGTCAATGAGCAGTTCTTC. This translates into CASSEARPAVNEQFF.

V and J are TRBV9 and TRBJ1-1; tentatively, D is TRBD1 (5 bases). CDR3 length: 13 amino acids. The germline V gene encodes CDR1 SGDLS and CDR2 YYNGEE. Trimming pared 6 bases from V and 1 base from J, leaving 10 bases between. The CDR3 bases are TGTGCCAGCATTGGGCAGGGGAACACTGAAGCTTTCTTT. As protein: CASIGQGNTEAFF.

The chain recombines TRBV7-2 with TRBJ2-7, with 9 bases identical to TRBD1. The CDR3 sequence is 18 residues long. V dropped 3 bases and J dropped 2; count of bases not matched to a gene: 14. The germline V gene encodes CDR1 SGHTA and CDR2 FQGNSA. The CDR3 DNA is TGTGCCAGCAGCTTTAGGGGGACCGGGACAGGGACGCCCTACGAGCAGTACTTC. Translation gives CASSFRGTGTGTPYEQYF.

This clone has a single count. The rearrangement joins TRBV28 to TRBJ1-4; D is ambiguous. The V gene's germline CDR1 is MDHEN and CDR2 SYDVKM. This CDR3 spans 13 amino acids. V was trimmed by 6 bases and J by 7 bases, leaving 12 bases between them. The CDR3 nucleotides read TGTGCCAGCAGCTCTCACTCGAGTGAAAAACTGTTTTTT. This translates into CASSSHSSEKLFF.

The rearrangement links TRBV28 to TRBJ1-4, with TRBD1 as a possible D gene (6 bases). Trimming took off 8 bases at V and 5 bases at J, with 15 bases between the two ends. CDR1 is MDHEN and CDR2 is SYDVKM in the germline V gene. The CDR3 totals 14 residues. The CDR3 DNA reads as TGTGCCAGCCTTATGGGGGGCAAGAATGAAAAACTGTTTTTT. Protein: CASLMGGKNEKLFF.

The V gene is TRBV7-8, the J gene TRBJ1-3; 7 bases line up with TRBD1. CDR3 size: 17 residues. CDR1 and CDR2 from the germline V gene are SGHVS and FQNEAQ. The V and J ends lost 1 base and 0 bases, in that order; junction bases with no gene match: 6. The CDR3 region has the DNA TGTGCCAGCAGCTTAGGGGAAACAGGGGTCTCTGGAAACACCATATATTTT. Protein product: CASSLGETGVSGNTIYF.

The chain combines TRBV7-3 with TRBJ1-1, with a tentative D call TRBD1 (5 bases). The CDR3 consists of 17 residues. Trimming removed 1 base at V and 3 bases at J, with 18 bases between. Germline-derived CDR1 and CDR2 are SGHTA and FQGTGA. CDR3 in amino acids: CASSLRSLAEGHTEAFF. In DNA, the CDR3 is TGTGCCAGCAGCTTAAGGTCTCTTGCGGAGGGGCACACTGAAGCTTTCTTT.

This chain joins TRBV19 and TRBJ2-4; D might be TRBD2 (6 bases). The CDR3 runs 15 residues. CDR1 is LNHDA and CDR2 is SQIVND in the germline V gene (reference sequence). V was clipped by 5 bases and J by 1 base, with 12 bases between them. CDR3 region: CASSAGTAAKNIQYF. Here the CDR3 DNA reads TGTGCCAGTAGTGCGGGGACCGCGGCCAAAAACATTCAGTACTTC.

The chain employs TRBV18 and TRBJ2-7; 11 bases line up with TRBD2. In germline, CDR1 is KGHSH, CDR2 LQKENI. The CDR3 has 16 residues. With 1 base clipped from V and 2 bases from J, the junction kept 4 bases outside the gene matches. The DNA of the CDR3 is TGTGCCAGCTCACCACTAGCGGGAGGGGTTACCTACGAGCAGTACTTC. As protein: CASSPLAGGVTYEQYF.

As DNA, the CDR3 is TGTGCCAGCAGCTTGAGGGCGGGGGACTCCTACAATGAGCAGTTCTTC. As protein: CASSLRAGDSYNEQFF. The chain combines TRBV5-4 with TRBJ2-1, with 7 bases matching TRBD2. The CDR3 loop spans 16 amino acids. Germline V gene data show CDR1 as SGHNT and CDR2 as YYREEE (reference sequence). V lost 1 base to trimming and J lost 0 bases; unmatched junction nucleotides: 4.

This rearrangement joins TRBV13 to TRBJ1-2, with TRBD1 matching over 7 bases. CDR3 length equals 16 residues. The V and J ends lost 0 bases and 2 bases, in that order; junction bases with no gene match: 6. Germline V gene data show CDR1 as PRHDT and CDR2 as FYEKMQ (reference sequence). The CDR3 DNA reads TGTGCCAGCAGCTTAGGACTCACAGGGGCGAACTATGGCTACACCTTC. This sequence encodes CASSLGLTGANYGYTF. Combining the CDR3 with reference TRBV13 and TRBJ1-2 gives the whole variable domain AAGVIQSPRHLIKEKRETATLKCYPIPRHDTVYWYQQGPGQDPQFLISFYEKMQSDKGSIPDRFSAQQFSDYHSELNMSSLELGDSALYFCASSLGLTGANYGYTFGSGTRLTVV.

As DNA, the CDR3 is TGTGCCAGCAGTGGGTTCACAGGGGGGGTCGGGGAGCTGTTTTTT. As protein: CASSGFTGGVGELFF. V and J are TRBV6-1 and TRBJ2-2, with D perhaps TRBD1 (8 bases). CDR1 MNHNS and CDR2 SASEGT come from the germline V gene. CDR3 size: 15 residues. V dropped 4 bases and J dropped 7 bases, with 16 bases sitting between them.

This clone appeared a few times. The V gene is TRBV7-4, the J gene TRBJ2-5, with 12 bases that match TRBD2. This CDR3 is built from 16 residues. V dropped 6 bases and J dropped 4; count of bases not matched to a gene: 9. CDR1 is SGHVT and CDR2 is SQSDAQ in the germline V gene. The CDR3: CASRPTSGGTLETQYF. DNA for the CDR3: TGTGCCAGCAGACCCACTAGCGGGGGGACCTTAGAGACCCAGTACTTC.

The chain employs TRBV9 and TRBJ1-1; D gene unclear. Between the trimmed V and J ends, which lost 0 bases and 2 bases, there was a span of 5 bases. The CDR3 spans 13 residues. CDR1 and CDR2 (germline): SGDLS, YYNGEE. The CDR3 sequence: CASSVVFNTEAFF. DNA of the CDR3: TGTGCCAGCAGCGTAGTTTTCAACACTGAAGCTTTCTTT.

The chain employs TRBV28 and TRBJ2-7; TRBD2 matches at 7 bases. Germline lookup yields CDR1 MDHEN and CDR2 SYDVKM. Trimming took 7 bases from V and 0 from J; bases not matched to a gene: 6. The CDR3 runs 14 residues. The CDR3 sequence is CASKGGGDSYEQYV. Written as DNA, the CDR3 is TGTGCCAGCAAGGGCGGGGGAGACTCCTACGAGCAGTACGTC.

The V gene is TRBV4-1, the J gene TRBJ2-1; TRBD2 matches at 9 bases. From germline, CDR1 is MGHRA and CDR2 YSYEKL. CDR3 length: 16 residues. The V gene end was trimmed by 0 bases and the J gene end by 3 bases; junction bases not matched to a gene: 3. CDR3: CASSQDPTSGYNEQFF. The DNA for the CDR3 is TGCGCCAGCAGCCAAGATCCGACTAGCGGCTACAATGAGCAGTTCTTC.

The rearrangement uses TRBV19 and TRBJ1-4, with D maybe TRBD1 (5 bases). Trimming removed 4 bases at V and 7 bases at J, with 13 bases between. Germline CDR1 reads LNHDA; CDR2 reads SQIVND (reference sequence). This CDR3 is built from 14 residues. The CDR3 nucleotides are TGTGCCAGTAGTAGCGGGGGGTCGGGTGAAAAACTGTTTTTT. This codes for CASSSGGSGEKLFF.

The rearrangement links TRBV25-1 to TRBJ1-1; no firm D call. V was pared by 7 bases and J by 1 base, with 4 bases between. There are 11 residues in the CDR3. Per the germline V gene, CDR1 is MGHDK and CDR2 is SYGVNS. The CDR3 is CASTSNTEAFF. The CDR3 DNA is TGTGCCAGCACCTCGAACACTGAAGCTTTCTTT.

This rearrangement joins TRBV5-1 to TRBJ2-7; D may match TRBD1 or TRBD2 (5 bases each). V shed 5 bases and J shed 0 bases, with 24 bases lying between them. Germline CDR1 and CDR2: SGHRS and YFSETQ. The CDR3 has 18 residues. The CDR3 sequence is CASRAGRVYTSNSYEQYF. In DNA form, the CDR3 reads TGCGCCAGCAGGGCGGGCAGGGTATACACATCTAACTCCTACGAGCAGTACTTC.

The chain employs TRBV15 and TRBJ1-3, with D hard to call. The CDR3 covers 14 residues. The germline gives CDR1 LNHNV, CDR2 YYDKDF (reference sequence). Trimming removed 1 base from V and 4 bases from J, with 8 bases in between. The CDR3 is CATSRGVEGNTIYF. CDR3 sequence (DNA): TGTGCCACCAGCAGAGGGGTGGAAGGAAACACCATATATTTT.

V is TRBV2 and J is TRBJ2-2; D is perhaps TRBD1 (6 bases). This CDR3 contains 15 residues. Trimming left V 3 bases short and J 0 bases short, with 8 bases between. Germline V CDR1 and CDR2: SNHLY, FYNNEI. CDR3 in amino acids: CASSDTGTNTGELFF. The CDR3 nucleotides are TGTGCCAGCAGTGACACAGGGACGAACACCGGGGAGCTGTTTTTT.

This chain uses TRBV28 with TRBJ1-5; no clear D. This CDR3 comprises 15 residues. Trimming removed 6 bases from V and 2 bases from J, with 14 bases in between. Germline V lookup: CDR1 MDHEN, CDR2 SYDVKM. This CDR3 is CASSLAVLGNQPQHF. CDR3 DNA: TGTGCCAGCAGCCTGGCGGTTTTGGGCAATCAGCCCCAGCATTTT.

The chain links TRBV28 to TRBJ2-6; 7 nucleotides line up with TRBD1. CDR3 length: 17 amino acids. The V segment lost 1 base and the J segment 0 bases; nucleotides outside the gene matches: 3. In germline, CDR1 is MDHEN, CDR2 SYDVKM. CDR3 in amino acids: CASSLFRGNSGANVLTF. The CDR3 bases are TGTGCCAGCAGTTTATTCAGGGGGAACTCTGGGGCCAACGTCCTGACTTTC.